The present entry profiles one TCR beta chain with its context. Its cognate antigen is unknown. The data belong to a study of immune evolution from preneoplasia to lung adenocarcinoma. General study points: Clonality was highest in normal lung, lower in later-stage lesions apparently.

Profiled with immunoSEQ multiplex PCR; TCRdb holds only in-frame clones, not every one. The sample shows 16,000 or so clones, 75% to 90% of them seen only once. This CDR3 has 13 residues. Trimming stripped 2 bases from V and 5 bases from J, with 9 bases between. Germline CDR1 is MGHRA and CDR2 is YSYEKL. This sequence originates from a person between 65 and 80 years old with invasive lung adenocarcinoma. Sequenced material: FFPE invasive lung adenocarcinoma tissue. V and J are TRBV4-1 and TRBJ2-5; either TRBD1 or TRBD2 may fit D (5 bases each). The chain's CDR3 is CASSQPWGETQYF. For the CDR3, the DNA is TGCGCCAGCAGCCAACCGTGGGGGGAGACCCAGTACTTC.